This paragraph covers one T cell receptor beta chain sequence. Its antigen is unidentified. The CDR3 spans 15 residues. Per the germline V gene, CDR1 is ENHRY and CDR2 is SYGVKD. With 11 bases clipped from V and 6 bases from J, the junction kept 15 bases outside the gene matches. Unique molecular identifiers were incorporated into the prepared TCRbeta library. Each CDR3 protein gets one entry after TCRdb re-called the PCR reads with MiXCR. The table has roughly 570,000 distinct CDR3 sequences, approximately 30% seen once. The record originates from a study of T-cell reconstitution after alpha-beta-depleted transplantation in children. Findings and caveats of the study: T cells produced anew were the main source of T-cell counts and diversity one year after transplant. As was reported, about two months after transplant, alpha-beta T cells came from several hundred expanded graft clones.

The TCR originated in a boy under three years old with Wiskott-Aldrich syndrome, due to receive a stem cell transplant. The material sequenced was PBMCs, taken before TCRalphabeta/CD19-depleted stem cell transplant. The J gene is TRBJ2-1, the V gene TRBV10-3; 8 bases line up with TRBD1. The CDR3 DNA reads as TGTGCCGCGTCGTTAGGACAGGGTCCTATCAATGAGCAGTTCTTC. As protein: CAASLGQGPINEQFF.